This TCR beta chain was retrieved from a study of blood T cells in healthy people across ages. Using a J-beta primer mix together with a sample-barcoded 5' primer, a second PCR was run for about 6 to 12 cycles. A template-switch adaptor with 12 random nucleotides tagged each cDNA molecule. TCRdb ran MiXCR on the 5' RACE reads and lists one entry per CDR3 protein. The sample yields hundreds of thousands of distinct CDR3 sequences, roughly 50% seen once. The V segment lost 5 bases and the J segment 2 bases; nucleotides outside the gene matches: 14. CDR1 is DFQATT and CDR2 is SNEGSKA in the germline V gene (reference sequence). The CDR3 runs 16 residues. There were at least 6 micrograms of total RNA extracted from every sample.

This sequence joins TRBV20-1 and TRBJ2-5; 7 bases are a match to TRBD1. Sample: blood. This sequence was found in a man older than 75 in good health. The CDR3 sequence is CSAPRQGRSLQETQYF. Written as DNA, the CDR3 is TGCAGTGCTCCCCGACAGGGAAGATCCCTACAAGAGACCCAGTACTTC.